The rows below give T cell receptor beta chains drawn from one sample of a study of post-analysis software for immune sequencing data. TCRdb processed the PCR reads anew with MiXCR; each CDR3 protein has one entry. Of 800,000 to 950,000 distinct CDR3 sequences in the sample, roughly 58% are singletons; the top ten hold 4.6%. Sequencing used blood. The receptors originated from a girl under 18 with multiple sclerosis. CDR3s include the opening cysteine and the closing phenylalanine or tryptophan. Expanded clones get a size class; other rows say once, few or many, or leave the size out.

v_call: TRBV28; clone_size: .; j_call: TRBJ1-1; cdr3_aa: CASSPGPRNTEAFF
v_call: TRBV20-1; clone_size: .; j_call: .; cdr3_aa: CSARDQGAGTYEQYF
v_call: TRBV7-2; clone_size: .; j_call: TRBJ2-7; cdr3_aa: CASSLGLAGGRQYF
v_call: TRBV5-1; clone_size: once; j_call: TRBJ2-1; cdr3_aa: CASSWGGGLANEQFF
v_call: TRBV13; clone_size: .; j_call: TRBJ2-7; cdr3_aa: CASRKAGGPREQYF
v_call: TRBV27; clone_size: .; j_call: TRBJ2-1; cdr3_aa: CASSLVSGLAGNEQFF
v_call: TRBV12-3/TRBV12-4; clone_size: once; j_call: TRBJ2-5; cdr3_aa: CASSSHPTESPQETQYF
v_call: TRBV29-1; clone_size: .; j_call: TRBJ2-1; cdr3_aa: CSVGSSDNEQFF
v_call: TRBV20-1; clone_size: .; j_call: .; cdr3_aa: CSARAEPSYEQYF
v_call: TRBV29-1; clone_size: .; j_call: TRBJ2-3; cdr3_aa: CSVPSRLAGDLRDTQYF
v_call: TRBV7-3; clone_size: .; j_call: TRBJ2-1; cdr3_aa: CASSSGTSNEQFF
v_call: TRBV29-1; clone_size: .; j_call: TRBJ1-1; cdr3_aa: CSAERGRGSAKAFF